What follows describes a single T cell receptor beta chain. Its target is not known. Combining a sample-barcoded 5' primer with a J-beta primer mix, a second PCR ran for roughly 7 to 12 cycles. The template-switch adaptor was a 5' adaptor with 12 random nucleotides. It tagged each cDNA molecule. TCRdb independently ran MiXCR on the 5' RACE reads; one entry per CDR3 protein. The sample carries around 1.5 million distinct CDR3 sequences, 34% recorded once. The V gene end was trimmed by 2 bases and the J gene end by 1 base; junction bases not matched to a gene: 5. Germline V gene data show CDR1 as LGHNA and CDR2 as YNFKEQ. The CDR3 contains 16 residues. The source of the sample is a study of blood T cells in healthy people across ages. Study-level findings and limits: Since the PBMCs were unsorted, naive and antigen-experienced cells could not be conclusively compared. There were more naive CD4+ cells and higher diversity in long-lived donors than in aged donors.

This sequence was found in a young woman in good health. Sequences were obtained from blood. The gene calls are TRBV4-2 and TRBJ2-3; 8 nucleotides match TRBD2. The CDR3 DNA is TGTGCCAGCAGCCAATTATCAGCGGGGGGCACAGATACGCAGTATTTT. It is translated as CASSQLSAGGTDTQYF.